Following are 10 T cell receptor beta chains from one sample sequenced in a study of beta chain features in type 1 diabetes. Expressed TCRB transcripts got sequenced, as all isolated RNA was reverse transcribed. TCRdb's table, derived via immunoSEQ multiplex PCR, lists solely in-frame clones and lacks some. The sample records 130,000 to 150,000 clones, 40% to 60% being singletons. The specimen was Tregs from blood. The origin of the receptors is a man younger than 30 in good health.

The gene calls are TRBV2 and TRBJ2-7, with D perhaps matching TRBD1 (6 bases). CDR1 is SNHLY and CDR2 is FYNNEI in the germline V gene. The length of the CDR3 is 12 residues. Trimming stripped 10 bases from V and 2 bases from J, with 12 bases between. The CDR3 loop is CAIQGGTYEQYF. The CDR3 DNA is TGTGCCATTCAAGGGGGAACCTACGAGCAGTACTTC.

This clone was found a few times. The rearrangement uses TRBV2 and TRBJ1-4; 9 positions agree with TRBD1. Germline assignment: CDR1 SNHLY and CDR2 FYNNEI. Losses at the gene ends were 6 bases for V and 8 bases for J; bases not matched to a gene: 4. The CDR3 runs 13 residues. The CDR3 is CASRRDREEKLFF. CDR3 bases: TGTGCCAGCAGGCGGGACAGGGAAGAAAAACTGTTTTTT.

The chain uses TRBV7-2 and TRBJ2-2; 8 bases are shared with TRBD2. With 2 bases clipped from V and 1 base from J, the junction kept 0 bases outside the gene matches. This CDR3 contains 15 residues. Germline CDR1 and CDR2: SGHTA and FQGNSA. The CDR3 protein is CASSLRGGNTGELFF. The CDR3 bases are TGTGCCAGCAGCTTACGGGGGGGGAACACCGGGGAGCTGTTTTTT.

The chain links TRBV28 to TRBJ2-1; TRBD2 matches at 8 bases. Germline values: CDR1 MDHEN, CDR2 SYDVKM. The CDR3 has 15 residues. Trimming took 2 bases from V and 4 from J; bases not matched to a gene: 4. This CDR3 is CASSLPSGLYNEQFF. DNA for the CDR3: TGTGCCAGCAGTTTACCTAGCGGGCTTTACAATGAGCAGTTCTTC.

This chain joins TRBV29-1 and TRBJ1-2; 11 bases match TRBD1. The CDR3 contains 15 residues. Looked up from germline, CDR1 is SQVTM and CDR2 is ANQGSEA. Unmatched junction bases numbered 12, after V lost 4 bases and J lost 8 bases. The CDR3 sequence is CSVATGTGGVYGYTF. The CDR3 DNA sequence: TGCAGCGTTGCAACCGGGACAGGGGGTGTTTACGGCTACACCTTC.

This clone turned up a few times. CDR3 coding DNA: TGTGCCAGCAGCCCCCGTCTGGACAGGGGAGACAATGAGCAGTTCTTC. This encodes CASSPRLDRGDNEQFF. The chain couples TRBV9 to TRBJ2-1; the match to TRBD1 covers 9 bases. Germline CDR1 reads SGDLS; CDR2 reads YYNGEE. The ends lost 4 bases at V and 5 bases at J; junction bases unmatched: 10. The CDR3 loop spans 16 amino acids.

The chain employs TRBV5-4 and TRBJ2-1; D is unclear. Germline V gene lookup returns CDR1 SGHNT and CDR2 YYREEE (reference sequence). The CDR3 is 11 residues long. The ends were cut back, 0 bases at V and 9 bases at J, with 4 bases in the middle. CDR3 coding DNA: TGTGCCAGCAGCTTGGAACTTGAGCAGTTCTTC. Its translation is CASSLELEQFF.

V and J are TRBV6-6 and TRBJ2-5, with 8 bases identical to TRBD1. The CDR3 sequence is 16 residues long. Germline CDR1 MNHNY, CDR2 SVGAGI (reference sequence). Trimming at V came to 4 bases and at J to 5 bases, leaving 12 bases not matched to a gene. CDR3 in DNA: TGTGCCAGCAGTTTAGGGGCAGGGGGCTTGGGGGAGACCCAGTACTTC. Its protein is CASSLGAGGLGETQYF.

The V and J genes are TRBV7-8 and TRBJ1-6; D might be TRBD1 (6 bases). There are 12 residues in the CDR3. With 4 bases removed from V and 8 bases from J, the gap between germline ends came to 6 bases. Germline V CDR1 and CDR2: SGHVS, FQNEAQ. The CDR3 protein is CASSYRDSPLHF. The CDR3 DNA reads TGTGCCAGCAGCTACAGGGATTCACCCCTCCACTTT. Complete variable domain (other parts from reference TRBV7-8 and TRBJ1-6): GAGVSQSPRYKVAKRGQDVALRCDPISGHVSLFWYQQALGQGPEFLTYFQNEAQLDKSGLPSDRFFAERPEGSVSTLKIQRTQQEDSAVYLCASSYRDSPLHFGNGTRLTVT.

This clone was observed a handful of times. The chain uses TRBV27 and TRBJ1-1; the D gene is possibly TRBD1 (5 bases). Deletions cut 3 bases from V and 1 base from J, with 6 bases between. Germline V CDR1 and CDR2: MNHEY, SMNVEV (reference sequence). The CDR3 has 13 amino acids. The CDR3 DNA follows: TGTGCCAGCAGTTTCGGACAGAACACTGAAGCTTTCTTT. Translation: CASSFGQNTEAFF.